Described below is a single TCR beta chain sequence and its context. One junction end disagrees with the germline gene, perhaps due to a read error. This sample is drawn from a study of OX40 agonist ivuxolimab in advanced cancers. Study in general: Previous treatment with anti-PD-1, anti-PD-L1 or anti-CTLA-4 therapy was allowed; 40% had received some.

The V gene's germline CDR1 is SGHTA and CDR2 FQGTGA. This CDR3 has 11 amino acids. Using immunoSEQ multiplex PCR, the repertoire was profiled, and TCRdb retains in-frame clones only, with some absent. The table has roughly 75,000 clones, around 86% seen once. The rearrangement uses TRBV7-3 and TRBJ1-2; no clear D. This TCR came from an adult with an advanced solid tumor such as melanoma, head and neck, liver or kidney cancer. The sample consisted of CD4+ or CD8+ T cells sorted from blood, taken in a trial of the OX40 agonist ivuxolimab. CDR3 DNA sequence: TGTGCCAGCAGCTCGTCCCGAACAGCGTACTTC. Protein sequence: CASSSSRTAYF.